The 24 T cell receptor beta chains below come from one sample, sequenced in a study of blood T cell repertoires in COVID-19. Only in-frame clones appear in the TCRdb table, and some are missing; sequencing was by immunoSEQ multiplex PCR. The data show about 190,000 clones, with roughly nine tenths seen just once and around 6.6% held by the top ten. The sample taken for sequencing was peripheral blood. The receptors here all came from a man in his forties with acute or convalescent COVID-19.

The rearrangement uses TRBV2 and TRBJ1-2; 10 nucleotides match TRBD1. Germline V gene sequence: CDR1 SNHLY, CDR2 FYNNEI. The CDR3 runs 16 residues. The V and J ends lost 6 bases and 4 bases, in that order; junction bases with no gene match: 11. The CDR3 bases are TGTGCCAGCAGGCGACGATCGGGACAGGGGTTCTATGGCTACACCTTC. Translation gives CASRRRSGQGFYGYTF.

This clone has only a few counts. The J gene is TRBJ2-7, the V gene TRBV6-1; 7 nucleotides align to TRBD1. Germline V CDR1 and CDR2: MNHNS, SASEGT. V trimming: 2 bases; J trimming: 6 bases; junction bases outside the gene matches: 10. The CDR3 loop spans 15 amino acids. The CDR3 sequence is CASSESQGVLSEQYF. CDR3 DNA: TGTGCCAGCAGTGAATCGCAGGGGGTCTTATCCGAGCAGTACTTC.

This clone was counted once. The rearrangement joins TRBV5-1 to TRBJ2-3, with 7 positions matching TRBD2. The CDR3 has 13 amino acids. V shed 3 bases and J 10 bases; nucleotides not matched to a gene: 8. CDR1 is SGHRS, CDR2 YFSETQ, per germline. The CDR3 region has the DNA TGCGCCAGCAGCTATGGGGGGAGCGGGGCGCAGTATTTT. Amino acids: CASSYGGSGAQYF.

This clone appeared a few times. The gene calls are TRBV7-9 and TRBJ2-5; D is perhaps TRBD2 (6 bases). Germline CDR1 reads SEHNR; CDR2 reads FQNEAQ (reference sequence). V lost 4 bases and J 5 bases, leaving 17 bases between the germline ends. The CDR3 consists of 15 residues. The CDR3 bases are TGTGCCAGCAGCTCGTCGACTAGAAACCGGGAGACCCAGTACTTC. Its translation: CASSSSTRNRETQYF.

This rearrangement joins TRBV4-3 to TRBJ1-1; the D gene is possibly TRBD1 (5 bases). Trimming cost V 1 base and J 11 bases, with 14 bases left between them. From germline, CDR1 is LGHNA and CDR2 YSLEER. The CDR3 runs to 13 residues. The CDR3 DNA follows: TGCGCCAGCAGCCAAGGGGTAGGGGAAACCGCTTTCTTT. Amino acid sequence: CASSQGVGETAFF.

The chain is built from TRBV6-1 and TRBJ1-2; D is possibly TRBD1 (5 bases). The CDR3 contains 14 residues. The germline V gene encodes CDR1 MNHNS and CDR2 SASEGT. V lost 4 bases and J lost 6, with 15 bases in between. The chain's CDR3 is CASSAGGGANGYTF. As DNA, the CDR3 is TGTGCCAGCAGTGCGGGGGGGGGTGCGAATGGCTACACCTTC.

The chain joins TRBV18 to TRBJ1-2, with a weak D call TRBD1 (6 bases). Germline V gene data show CDR1 as KGHSH and CDR2 as LQKENI. Trimming took off 2 bases at V and 3 bases at J, with 16 bases between the two ends. The CDR3 totals 16 residues. The CDR3 nucleotides read TGTGCCAGCTCACCAAAGGACAGTCCCCCCCACTATGGCTACACCTTC. The encoded protein is CASSPKDSPPHYGYTF.

The chain joins TRBV20-1 to TRBJ2-1; 10 nucleotides agree with TRBD1. V shed 3 bases, J shed 9 bases, and the junction held 8 bases outside the gene matches. The CDR3 contains 14 residues. From germline, CDR1 is DFQATT and CDR2 SNEGSKA (reference sequence). The CDR3 spells CSASRGQGTGEQFF. As DNA, the CDR3 is TGCAGTGCTAGTAGGGGACAGGGGACTGGTGAGCAGTTCTTC.

This sequence joins TRBV30 and TRBJ2-1, with D perhaps TRBD2 (5 bases). CDR3 length: 11 residues. The V end lost 3 bases, the J end lost 7 bases, and 7 bases lay between the germline ends. Looked up from germline, CDR1 is GTSNPN and CDR2 is SVGIG (reference sequence). The DNA for the CDR3 is TGTGCCTGGAGCAGGACTAATGAGCAGTTCTTC. The encoded protein is CAWSRTNEQFF.

This clone was seen once. The chain combines TRBV19 with TRBJ1-2, with 9 bases lining up with TRBD1. Germline trimming cut 5 bases from V and 7 bases from J; bases unmatched to any gene: 5. Germline CDR1 LNHDA, CDR2 SQIVND (reference sequence). CDR3 length: 13 residues. The CDR3 region is CASSPQGATGYTF. CDR3 sequence (DNA): TGTGCCAGTAGTCCACAGGGGGCCACTGGCTACACCTTC.

V usage is TRBV10-3 and J usage is TRBJ2-7; TRBD1 aligns across 8 bases. This CDR3 comprises 14 residues. V shed 4 bases, J shed 4 bases, and the junction held 6 bases outside the gene matches. Germline V gene lookup returns CDR1 ENHRY and CDR2 SYGVKD. The CDR3 sequence is CAISAPGQAYEQYF. The CDR3 bases are TGTGCCATCAGTGCCCCGGGACAGGCATACGAGCAGTACTTC.

The V and J genes are TRBV5-1 and TRBJ1-1; the D gene is possibly TRBD1 (5 bases). The CDR3 runs 15 residues. Trimming removed 0 bases at V and 1 base at J, with 10 bases between. CDR1 is SGHRS, CDR2 YFSETQ, per germline. The CDR3 spells CASSLEGQGNTEAFF. The CDR3 DNA is TGCGCCAGCAGCTTGGAAGGGCAGGGGAACACTGAAGCTTTCTTT.

The chain couples TRBV27 to TRBJ2-7; 9 nucleotides agree with TRBD2. The CDR3 covers 14 residues. V gave up 5 bases and J gave up 3 bases; unmatched junction bases: 5. The germline V gene has CDR1 MNHEY and CDR2 SMNVEV (reference sequence). CDR3 in amino acids: CASSPIAGDYEQYF. The DNA for the CDR3 is TGTGCCAGCAGTCCCATAGCGGGGGACTACGAGCAGTACTTC.

This clone appeared a few times. The chain employs TRBV11-1 and TRBJ1-1; 10 bases fit TRBD1. The CDR3 is 13 amino acids. Trimming removed 6 bases from V and 10 bases from J; junction bases left unmatched: 8. The V gene's germline CDR1 is SGHAT and CDR2 FQDESV (reference sequence). CDR3 amino acids: CASRATGGGGAFF. CDR3 coding DNA: TGTGCCAGCAGAGCGACAGGGGGCGGTGGAGCTTTCTTT.

The chain couples TRBV19 to TRBJ2-7, with TRBD2 matching over 8 bases. Germline assignment: CDR1 LNHDA and CDR2 SQIVND (reference sequence). Losses at the gene ends were 1 base for V and 3 bases for J; bases not matched to a gene: 5. CDR3 length: 15 amino acids. CDR3 DNA: TGTGCCAGTAGTATAGGACCTAGCGGGTACTACGAGCAGTACTTC. Translation gives CASSIGPSGYYEQYF. Drawing the rest from reference TRBV19 and TRBJ2-7, the complete variable domain is DGGITQSPKYLFRKEGQNVTLSCEQNLNHDAMYWYRQDPGQGLRLIYYSQIVNDFQKGDIAEGYSVSREKKESFPLTVTSAQKNPTAFYLCASSIGPSGYYEQYFGPGTRLTVT.

V usage is TRBV11-2 and J usage is TRBJ2-5, with 7 nucleotides matching TRBD2. Germline CDR1 SGHAT, CDR2 FQNNGV. V was clipped by 0 bases and J by 0 bases; unmatched bases: 4. This CDR3 is 16 amino acids long. The CDR3 sequence is CASSLESGGYQETQYF. The CDR3 DNA follows: TGTGCCAGCAGCTTAGAATCGGGGGGTTACCAAGAGACCCAGTACTTC.

This chain connects TRBV4-1 to TRBJ2-3; D unresolved. The ends were cut back, 4 bases at V and 1 base at J, with 15 bases in the middle. Germline V gene data show CDR1 as MGHRA and CDR2 as YSYEKL. The CDR3 length is 16 residues. CDR3 DNA: TGCGCCAGCAGCCTCCGGTTTCAGCTAGGCACAGATACGCAGTATTTT. Amino acids: CASSLRFQLGTDTQYF.

The V gene is TRBV28, the J gene TRBJ2-7; 9 nucleotides match TRBD1. The CDR3 is 16 residues long. Germline V gene lookup returns CDR1 MDHEN and CDR2 SYDVKM. The V gene end was trimmed by 6 bases and the J gene end by 4 bases; junction bases not matched to a gene: 13. The chain's CDR3 is CASRGWNPGQGYEQYF. The CDR3, as DNA: TGTGCCAGCAGAGGCTGGAATCCCGGACAGGGGTACGAGCAGTACTTC.

A single count supports this clone. This sequence joins TRBV28 and TRBJ2-7, with D perhaps TRBD2 (5 bases). CDR3 size: 15 residues. Trimming stripped 0 bases from V and 2 bases from J, with 11 bases between. Germline V gives CDR1 MDHEN, CDR2 SYDVKM. The CDR3: CASSLWGEGTYEQYF. The CDR3 coding sequence is TGTGCCAGCAGTTTATGGGGAGAAGGCACCTACGAGCAGTACTTC.

The chain joins TRBV3-1 (or the pseudogene TRBV3-2) to TRBJ1-1; tentative D call: TRBD1 (5 bases). Germline values: CDR1 LGHDT, CDR2 YNNKEL (reference sequence). The CDR3 is made up of 15 amino acids. Trimming left V 2 bases short and J 0 bases short, with 10 bases between. The CDR3 loop is CASSQPGLVNTEAFF. The CDR3 DNA sequence: TGTGCCAGCAGCCAACCAGGGTTGGTGAACACTGAAGCTTTCTTT.

The genes are TRBV6-5 and TRBJ1-1; no reliable D call. The CDR3 sequence is 15 residues long. The germline V gene has CDR1 MNHEY and CDR2 SVGAGI. V shed 1 base and J shed 1 base, with 10 bases lying between them. The CDR3 coding sequence is TGTGCCAGCAGTTACTTGCCCACAGAGAACACTGAAGCTTTCTTT. Its translation: CASSYLPTENTEAFF.

The chain carries TRBV6-5 and TRBJ2-5; TRBD1 is a possible D gene (6 bases). V dropped 5 bases and J dropped 7 bases, with 17 bases sitting between them. CDR1 is MNHEY, CDR2 SVGAGI, per germline. CDR3 length: 14 residues. CDR3 amino acids: CASSKTGPPGTQYF. The CDR3 nucleotides are TGTGCCAGCAGTAAGACAGGCCCACCGGGGACCCAGTACTTC.

This rearrangement joins TRBV3-1 (or the pseudogene TRBV3-2) to TRBJ1-1; possibly TRBD1 for D (5 bases). Germline lookup yields CDR1 LGHDT and CDR2 YNNKEL (reference sequence). With 2 bases removed from V and 12 bases from J, the gap between germline ends came to 16 bases. The length of the CDR3 is 13 residues. Written as DNA, the CDR3 is TGTGCCAGCAGCCAACCTTCAGGGCTTGGGACTTTCTTT. As protein: CASSQPSGLGTFF.

The chain carries TRBV9 and TRBJ1-2; the D is unclear. The germline V and J ends were trimmed by 2 bases and 0 bases, with 17 bases remaining between them. This CDR3 comprises 17 residues. CDR1 and CDR2 from the germline V gene are SGDLS and YYNGEE. CDR3 amino acids: CASSVGGVSGTNYGYTF. The CDR3 nucleotides read TGTGCCAGCAGCGTCGGAGGTGTTTCGGGAACTAACTATGGCTACACCTTC.